This T cell receptor (beta chain) came from a study of T-cell reconstitution after alpha-beta-depleted transplantation in children. Whole-study findings and limits: Elevated TCRbeta diversity at day 60 was traced, in some patients, to surviving recipient T cells and thymic progenitors.

The TCRbeta library was prepared with unique molecular identifiers. TCRdb fed the PCR reads into MiXCR, producing one record per CDR3 protein. This table holds around 440,000 distinct CDR3 sequences, roughly 16% found once. This clonotype was seen only a few times. Its antigen remains unidentified. J gave up 4 bases and V 3 bases, and 9 bases lay outside the gene matches. CDR1 SGHRS and CDR2 YFSETQ come from the germline V gene. CDR3 length: 15 amino acids. The source is a boy younger than two who had a stem cell transplant for Wiskott-Aldrich syndrome, so the T cells may come from the graft donor. The source was PBMCs, mostly from graft donor cells, collected 360 days after TCRalphabeta/CD19-depleted stem cell transplant. The chain employs TRBV5-1 and TRBJ1-1, with 7 bases fitting TRBD1. The DNA of the CDR3 is TGCGCCAGCAGCTCCGGACAGGTCGGAGGCACTGAAGCTTTCTTT. Translation gives CASSSGQVGGTEAFF.